This T cell receptor (beta chain) was documented in a study of T cell changes during pregnancy in multiple sclerosis. Clones were read by immunoSEQ multiplex PCR, and TCRdb kept only the in-frame ones, dropping some. Among around 57,000 clones listed, 91% were seen once. Sequences were derived from peripheral blood, sampled in the third trimester of pregnancy. The TCR was taken from a female donor in good health, enrolled as a control in a pregnancy study.

The CDR3 here is CASSGTGGYEQYF. CDR3 sequence (DNA): TGTGCCAGCAGTGGGACAGGGGGCTACGAGCAGTACTTC. The genes are TRBV2 and TRBJ2-7; the match to TRBD1 covers 10 bases. V lost 4 bases, J lost 3 bases, and 0 bases stayed unmatched. The CDR3 sequence is 13 residues long. Germline V gene data show CDR1 as SNHLY and CDR2 as FYNNEI.